Listed below are T cell receptor beta chains from one sample, sequenced in a study of CD8 T cells in Susac syndrome. One entry per CDR3 protein, called by TCRdb with MiXCR from the immunoSEQ multiplex PCR reads. The sample consists of 150,000 to 200,000 distinct CDR3 sequences, over 85% of them appearing once. The sequencing input was CD4+ T cells from PBMCs. The receptors stem from a human donor in good health. CDR3s include the opening cysteine and the closing phenylalanine or tryptophan. D genes are given only for firm matches. Expanded clones get a size class; other rows say once, few or many, or leave the size out.

d_gene | abundance | j_gene | v_gene | CDR3nt | CDR3aa
NA | NA | TRBJ1-1 | TRBV18 | TGTGCCAGCTCACCAGGGACGCCGAGCACTGAAGCTTTCTTT | CASSPGTPSTEAFF
NA | NA | TRBJ1-4 | TRBV7-8 | TGTGCCAGCAGTTCCCGGGGAGGGGATGAAAAACTGTTTTTT | CASSSRGGDEKLFF
NA | NA | TRBJ1-3 | TRBV6-1 | TGTGCCAGCAACGGCCAGGGAAACACCATATATTTT | CASNGQGNTIYF
TRBD1 | NA | TRBJ1-1 | TRBV3-1 | TGTGCCAGCAGCCGACAGGGGGGCGGCACTGAAGCTTTCTTT | CASSRQGGGTEAFF
NA | NA | TRBJ1-6 | TRBV12-3/TRBV12-4 | TGTGCCAGCAGCCCGGGCCAGGGGACACCCCTCCACTTT | CASSPGQGTPLHF
TRBD1 | NA | TRBJ1-1 | TRBV7-2 | TGTGCCAGCAGCCCCAGGGGGCGCGGGGCGAACACTGAAGCTTTCTTT | CASSPRGRGANTEAFF
NA | NA | TRBJ2-2 | TRBV6-6 | TGTGCCAGCATCAGTAATCGGGCCGGGGAGCTGTTTTTT | CASISNRAGELFF
TRBD2 | NA | TRBJ2-1 | TRBV24-1 | TGTGCCACCAGTGATTATCGGGGGGGGTCCTACAATGAGCAGTTCTTC | CATSDYRGGSYNEQFF
NA | NA | TRBJ1-1 | TRBV18 | TGTGCCAGCTCACCCGACAGAGGAGCTTTCTTT | CASSPDRGAFF
NA | NA | TRBJ2-1 | TRBV5-4 | TGTGCCAGCAGGAGGGGGGGCCCGAGCAATGAGCAGTTCTTC | CASRRGGPSNEQFF
NA | NA | TRBJ2-7 | TRBV5-1 | TGCGCCAGCAGCTTGAGTAACCTCCTTTCTGGCGAGCAGTACTTC | CASSLSNLLSGEQYF
NA | NA | TRBJ1-2 | TRBV3-1 | TGTGCCAGCAGCCAACCCCCCATCAAATTCCATGGCTCCGGCTACACCTTC | CASSQPPIKFHGSGYTF
NA | NA | TRBJ1-1 | TRBV27 | TGTGCCAGCAGTTTTCGGGGAGGGCTAATAAGAAGCACTGAAGCTTTCTTT | CASSFRGGLIRSTEAFF
NA | NA | TRBJ1-2 | TRBV20-1 | TGCAGTGCTAGAGATCCTGGCTACACCTTC | CSARDPGYTF
NA | NA | TRBJ1-1 | TRBV12-2 | TGTGCAAGTCGCTCCCCGACTATGGGAGCTTTCTTT | CASRSPTMGAFF
NA | NA | TRBJ1-3 | TRBV5-1 | TGCGCCAGCAGCTTGGAAGGGACTTACCGCTCTGGAAACACCATATATTTT | CASSLEGTYRSGNTIYF
NA | NA | TRBJ2-4 | TRBV5-4 | TGTGCCAGCAGCCCCGTAGGTTCCTTAAACATTCAGTACTTC | CASSPVGSLNIQYF
NA | NA | TRBJ2-4 | TRBV9 | TGTGCCAGCAGCGTAGGTAGGAGCAAAAACATTCAGTACTTC | CASSVGRSKNIQYF
NA | few | TRBJ2-5 | TRBV20-1 | TGCAGTGCTTCCGGGTTGCAAGAGACCCAGTACTTC | CSASGLQETQYF
NA | NA | TRBJ2-4 | TRBV20-1 | TGCAGTGCTTCTCCTGAGGCTAAAAACATTCAGTACTTC | CSASPEAKNIQYF
TRBD1 | NA | TRBJ1-1 | TRBV29-1 | TGCAGCGTAACGACCGGGACAGGGCAAGGCGCTTTCTTT | CSVTTGTGQGAFF
TRBD2 | once | TRBJ2-1 | TRBV27 | TGTGCCAGCAGTGAGCGGGGGGGCGGAAACCGGGGTGAGCAGTTCTTC | CASSERGGGNRGEQFF
NA | NA | TRBJ1-1 | TRBV7-8 | TGTGCCGCCGGGGGGGGGAGGAACACTGAAGCTTTCTTT | CAAGGGRNTEAFF
TRBD1 | few | TRBJ1-1 | TRBV20-1 | TGCAGTGCTCAGGGGGCTTGGAACACTGAAGCTTTCTTT | CSAQGAWNTEAFF
NA | NA | TRBJ1-4 | TRBV5-1 | TGCGCCAGCAGCTTGAATCCCGGGACCTGGGATGCAACTAATGAAAAACTGTTTTTT | CASSLNPGTWDATNEKLFF
TRBD1 | NA | TRBJ1-2 | TRBV7-9 | TGTGCCAGCAGAAGGGACAGTGCTACAGGCTACACCTTC | CASRRDSATGYTF
NA | NA | TRBJ1-2 | TRBV10-3 | TGTGCCATCACCTTCGACAGGTCTCGGTATGGCTACACCTTC | CAITFDRSRYGYTF
NA | NA | TRBJ1-6 | TRBV20-1 | TGCAGTGCTAGAAGCCCCATGGAGGGAACCAATTCACCCCTCCACTTT | CSARSPMEGTNSPLHF
NA | once | TRBJ1-1 | TRBV19 | TGTGCCTCCTCCCGGGGGTGGGAGAAAACTGAAGCTTTCTTT | CASSRGWEKTEAFF
TRBD1 | NA | TRBJ1-2 | TRBV3-1 | TGTGCCAGCAGCCAGGGGACAGGGTTCTATGGCTACACCTTC | CASSQGTGFYGYTF
TRBD2 | few | TRBJ2-1 | TRBV5-1 | TGCGCCAGCAGCTCCGGGACTAGCGGCTACAATGAGCAGTTCTTC | CASSSGTSGYNEQFF
NA | NA | TRBJ2-3 | TRBV6-2/TRBV6-3 | TGTGCCAGCAGCGGAACCTTACTAGTCCCAGATACGCAGTATTTT | CASSGTLLVPDTQYF
TRBD1 | NA | TRBJ1-1 | TRBV7-9 | TGTGCCAGCAGCTTAAGGGGGCGCGGGGACACTGAAGCTTTCTTT | CASSLRGRGDTEAFF
NA | NA | TRBJ2-1 | TRBV19 | TGTGCCAGTAGTATAGGTGGGGTAAAAGACAATGAGCAGTTCTTC | CASSIGGVKDNEQFF
TRBD2 | NA | TRBJ2-1 | TRBV3-1 | TGTGCCAGCAGCTCTACTAGCGGGGGGGTTTACAATGAGCAGTTCTTC | CASSSTSGGVYNEQFF
TRBD1 | NA | TRBJ1-1 | TRBV29-1 | TGCAGCGTTGACACAGGCAGGGGGACTGAAGCTTTCTTT | CSVDTGRGTEAFF
TRBD1 | once | TRBJ1-3 | TRBV6-6 | TGTGCCAGCAGTTACAGGGGGCTTGGAAACACCATATATTTT | CASSYRGLGNTIYF
NA | NA | TRBJ2-4 | TRBV18 | TGTGCCAGCTCACCGAAGGGGGGCTTAGCCAAAAACATTCAGTACTTC | CASSPKGGLAKNIQYF
NA | NA | TRBJ1-1 | TRBV20-1 | TGCAGTTCCCGGCCGTTGACAGAGAACACTGAAGCTTTCTTT | CSSRPLTENTEAFF
NA | NA | TRBJ2-5 | TRBV6-2/TRBV6-3 | TGTGCCAGCAGTCGGACCCCAATAAGGGGAGAGACCCAGTACTTC | CASSRTPIRGETQYF
NA | NA | TRBJ1-6 | TRBV14 | TGTGCCAGCACCTCAGGCCCAGGGGCACCCCTCCACTTT | CASTSGPGAPLHF
NA | NA | TRBJ2-7 | TRBV7-9 | TGTGCCAGCAGCTCCTTTGAAGAGCAGTACTTC | CASSSFEEQYF
TRBD1 | once | TRBJ2-3 | TRBV9 | TGTGCCAGCAGCGTAGCCTCAGGGGGCAGGGGAGATACGCAGTATTTT | CASSVASGGRGDTQYF
TRBD2 | NA | TRBJ2-1 | TRBV28 | TGTGCCAGCAGTTTAAGAGGGTTCGGGGGGAATGAGCAGTTCTTC | CASSLRGFGGNEQFF
NA | few | TRBJ2-5 | TRBV11-1 | TGTGCCAGCAGCTTAGGGTTCTTGGAGACCCAGTACTTC | CASSLGFLETQYF
TRBD1 | NA | TRBJ1-2 | TRBV29-1 | TGCAGCGCCGGAAAAGGGGGCTACGGCTACACCTTC | CSAGKGGYGYTF
NA | NA | TRBJ2-1 | TRBV29-1 | TGCAGCGTTGAAGATCGACAGGGAGGGTACAATGAGCAGTTCTTC | CSVEDRQGGYNEQFF
NA | NA | TRBJ1-1 | TRBV28 | TGTGCCAGCTTGGGGGGGTCCCAGCGCGAAGCTTTCTTT | CASLGGSQREAFF